Shown below are 22 T cell receptor beta chains from a single sample sequenced in a study of identifying expanded T cells in peripheral blood. Sequencing used immunoSEQ multiplex PCR; TCRdb keeps in-frame clones, though not all of them. Counted here are approximately 140,000 clones, approximately 86% occurring once; the ten biggest clones make up around 8.4%. Sequences were obtained from blood. All receptors derive from a person between 18 and 69 years old in good health.

The chain recombines TRBV6-1 with TRBJ1-5; D not resolved. V was trimmed by 2 bases and J by 9 bases, leaving 11 bases between them. Germline CDR1 and CDR2: MNHNS and SASEGT. This CDR3 is 13 amino acids long. The CDR3: CASSEWNVPPQHF. In DNA form, the CDR3 reads TGTGCCAGCAGTGAATGGAACGTTCCGCCCCAGCATTTT.

This rearrangement joins TRBV4-1 to TRBJ2-5; D is undetermined. Trimming stripped 1 base from V and 1 base from J, with 4 bases between. The CDR3 has 13 residues. CDR1 MGHRA and CDR2 YSYEKL come from the germline V gene. The CDR3 DNA reads TGCGCCAGCAGCCAAGCCGTCCAAGAGACCCAGTACTTC. Its protein product is CASSQAVQETQYF.

This chain joins TRBV19 and TRBJ1-4, with 9 bases lining up with TRBD1. Germline assignment: CDR1 LNHDA and CDR2 SQIVND (reference sequence). The CDR3 length is 16 residues. The V gene end was trimmed by 4 bases and the J gene end by 4 bases; junction bases not matched to a gene: 7. This chain's CDR3 is CASSTPTGGYNEKLFF. The CDR3 DNA is TGTGCCAGTAGTACTCCAACAGGGGGCTATAATGAAAAACTGTTTTTT.

V and J are TRBV30 and TRBJ2-5; a possible D gene is TRBD1 (6 bases). The CDR3 extends over 13 amino acids. Germline assignment: CDR1 GTSNPN and CDR2 SVGIG (reference sequence). V shed 3 bases and J shed 2 bases, with 10 bases lying between them. The CDR3 protein is CAWSPTGQETQYF. The CDR3, as DNA: TGTGCCTGGAGCCCGACAGGACAAGAGACCCAGTACTTC.

The chain joins TRBV2 to TRBJ1-2; D ambiguous. The germline gives CDR1 SNHLY, CDR2 FYNNEI. This CDR3 has 12 residues. V was shortened by 8 bases and J by 6 bases, with 13 bases between the two germline ends. Here the CDR3 reads CASAAAIDGYTF. In nucleotides, the CDR3 is TGTGCCAGCGCGGCAGCGATCGATGGCTACACCTTC.

The chain is built from TRBV30 and TRBJ2-5; 7 nucleotides match TRBD1. This CDR3 has 14 residues. The trim removed 2 bases at V and 4 bases at J, leaving 7 bases unmatched. Germline loops: CDR1 GTSNPN, CDR2 SVGIG (reference sequence). CDR3 protein: CAWSKTGVGETQYF. CDR3 nucleotide sequence: TGTGCCTGGAGTAAAACAGGGGTGGGAGAGACCCAGTACTTC.

The chain employs TRBV6-1 and TRBJ1-2, with D hard to call. V dropped 2 bases and J dropped 6 bases, with 16 bases sitting between them. The CDR3 runs to 15 residues. CDR1 and CDR2 from the germline V gene are MNHNS and SASEGT. The CDR3 region is CASSEPGLFEDGYTF. In DNA, the CDR3 is TGTGCCAGCAGTGAACCCGGCCTATTCGAGGATGGCTACACCTTC.

This clone has only one observation. The chain joins TRBV28 to TRBJ2-7; D is unclear. The germline CDR1 and CDR2 sequences are MDHEN and SYDVKM. The CDR3 runs 13 residues. V was clipped by 7 bases and J by 4 bases, with 14 bases between them. The CDR3, as DNA: TGTGCCAGCATGCGGACGGCACTTTACGAGCAGTACTTC. Protein: CASMRTALYEQYF.

The chain recombines TRBV2 with TRBJ2-2; 8 bases agree with TRBD2. Trimming cost V 4 bases and J 6 bases; bases outside gene matches: 10. Germline V gene sequence: CDR1 SNHLY, CDR2 FYNNEI. The CDR3 sequence is 16 residues long. CDR3 in DNA: TGTGCCAGCAGTGCTCGCGGGAGGATGGTTTCCGGGGAGCTGTTTTTT. Translating it yields CASSARGRMVSGELFF.

V usage is TRBV9 and J usage is TRBJ2-7; 8 positions agree with TRBD1. CDR3 size: 14 residues. Germline-derived CDR1 and CDR2 are SGDLS and YYNGEE. V shed 3 bases and J 0 bases; nucleotides not matched to a gene: 2. Written as DNA, the CDR3 is TGTGCCAGCAGCGCGGACAGGGCCTCCTACGAGCAGTACTTC. It specifies CASSADRASYEQYF.

The gene calls are TRBV28 and TRBJ1-5; D not resolved. CDR3 size: 12 residues. V gave up 10 bases and J gave up 7 bases, with 14 bases separating them. Germline V gives CDR1 MDHEN, CDR2 SYDVKM. The CDR3 sequence is CATLEGEQPQHF. As DNA, the CDR3 is TGTGCCACCCTTGAGGGTGAGCAGCCCCAGCATTTT.

The count of this clone is one. The chain recombines TRBV11-3 with TRBJ1-1; possibly TRBD1 for D (5 bases). Per germline, CDR1 SGHNT and CDR2 YENEEA. Trimming removed 4 bases at V and 3 bases at J, with 9 bases between. The CDR3 is 13 residues long. The CDR3 here is CASSWGEDTEAFF. The CDR3 DNA follows: TGTGCCAGCAGCTGGGGGGAAGACACTGAAGCTTTCTTT. The whole variable domain, filled in from reference TRBV11-3 and TRBJ1-1, reads EAGVVQSPRYKIIEKKQPVAFWCNPISGHNTLYWYLQNLGQGPELLIRYENEEAVDDSQLPKDRFSAERLKGVDSTLKIQPAELGDSAVYLCASSWGEDTEAFFGQGTRLTVV.

J is TRBJ1-2 and V is TRBV7-9, with D maybe TRBD1 (5 bases). The V gene lost 3 bases and the J gene lost 3 bases, with 11 bases spanning the gap. The CDR3 runs to 14 residues. Germline V lookup: CDR1 SEHNR, CDR2 FQNEAQ (reference sequence). The CDR3 region has the DNA TGTGCCAGCAGCTTGCCGGGGCGGGACTATGGCTACACCTTC. Translated, it gives CASSLPGRDYGYTF.

J is TRBJ1-1 and V is TRBV2; TRBD1 might be the D (5 bases). The V gene's germline CDR1 is SNHLY and CDR2 FYNNEI. The CDR3 runs to 13 residues. Trimming removed 7 bases from V and 7 bases from J, with 16 bases in between. The CDR3 sequence: CASKPGNVNEAFF. CDR3 DNA sequence: TGTGCCAGCAAGCCAGGGAACGTCAATGAAGCTTTCTTT.

The V gene is TRBV10-2, the J gene TRBJ1-2; D gene ambiguous. There are 15 residues in the CDR3. Trimming cost V 4 bases and J 3 bases, with 15 bases left between them. CDR1 WSHSY and CDR2 SAAADI come from the germline V gene. CDR3: CASSGRRWSDYGYTF. CDR3 coding DNA: TGCGCCAGCAGTGGAAGGAGGTGGTCGGACTATGGCTACACCTTC.

The rearrangement uses TRBV9 and TRBJ1-2, with TRBD1 identical over 11 bases. This CDR3 contains 18 residues. The trim removed 3 bases at V and 4 bases at J, leaving 14 bases unmatched. Germline CDR1 SGDLS, CDR2 YYNGEE. The CDR3 bases are TGTGCCAGCAGCGGGACCCTAGGGACAGGGGGAATTCTCTATGGCTACACCTTC. Its translation: CASSGTLGTGGILYGYTF. Looking up the rest from reference TRBV9 and TRBJ1-2 gives the full variable domain: DSGVTQTPKHLITATGQRVTLRCSPRSGDLSVYWYQQSLDQGLQFLIQYYNGEERAKGNILERFSAQQFPDLHSELNLSSLELGDSALYFCASSGTLGTGGILYGYTFGSGTRLTVV.

This clone appeared once. The chain links TRBV28 to TRBJ2-7, with D maybe TRBD2 (6 bases). The germline V gene encodes CDR1 MDHEN and CDR2 SYDVKM. V lost 5 bases and J lost 2, with 13 bases in between. This CDR3 contains 14 residues. CDR3 DNA sequence: TGTGCCAGCAGTACCCTTGGGGGGACCTACGAGCAGTACTTC. Its protein is CASSTLGGTYEQYF.

The rearrangement links TRBV6-5 to TRBJ2-7, with 7 bases matching TRBD1. Germline V gene data show CDR1 as MNHEY and CDR2 as SVGAGI. The CDR3 totals 14 residues. J was trimmed by 6 bases and V by 6 bases; bases with no gene match: 11. The CDR3 sequence is CASRPLDRQGEQYF. The CDR3 region has the DNA TGTGCCAGCAGACCGTTGGACAGGCAGGGCGAGCAGTACTTC.

The V and J genes are TRBV5-6 and TRBJ2-5; either TRBD1 or TRBD2 may fit D (5 bases each). This CDR3 region has 13 residues. The ends were cut back, 5 bases at V and 5 bases at J, with 13 bases in the middle. The germline CDR1 and CDR2 sequences are SGHDT and YYEEEE. In nucleotides, the CDR3 is TGTGCCAGCAGAACCGGGACCAGTGAGACCCAGTACTTC. Translating it yields CASRTGTSETQYF.

CDR3: CASGNRDSYNEQFF. CDR3 sequence (DNA): TGTGCCAGCGGAAACCGGGACAGCTACAATGAGCAGTTCTTC. The chain is built from TRBV27 and TRBJ2-1; 7 bases match TRBD1. Germline V CDR1 and CDR2: MNHEY, SMNVEV (reference sequence). J lost 3 bases, V lost 8 bases, and 7 bases had no gene match. This CDR3 is built from 14 residues.

This clone was seen only once. The chain couples TRBV7-2 to TRBJ1-3, with TRBD1 as a possible D gene (6 bases). V was clipped by 4 bases and J by 3 bases, with 16 bases between them. Germline V gene data show CDR1 as SGHTA and CDR2 as FQGNSA. The CDR3 extends over 16 amino acids. The CDR3 bases are TGTGCCAGCAGCTACTCTCAGGGGAGCGGTGGAAACACCATATATTTT. Translated: CASSYSQGSGGNTIYF.

This clone was found once. The rearrangement joins TRBV7-9 to TRBJ2-7; D is perhaps TRBD2 (5 bases). V lost 5 bases and J 9 bases, leaving 20 bases between the germline ends. The CDR3 sequence is 14 residues long. Germline assignment: CDR1 SEHNR and CDR2 FQNEAQ (reference sequence). CDR3 sequence (DNA): TGTGCCAGCAGCCCCCTAACGTTCAATCGGGGGCAGTACTTC. This translates into CASSPLTFNRGQYF.